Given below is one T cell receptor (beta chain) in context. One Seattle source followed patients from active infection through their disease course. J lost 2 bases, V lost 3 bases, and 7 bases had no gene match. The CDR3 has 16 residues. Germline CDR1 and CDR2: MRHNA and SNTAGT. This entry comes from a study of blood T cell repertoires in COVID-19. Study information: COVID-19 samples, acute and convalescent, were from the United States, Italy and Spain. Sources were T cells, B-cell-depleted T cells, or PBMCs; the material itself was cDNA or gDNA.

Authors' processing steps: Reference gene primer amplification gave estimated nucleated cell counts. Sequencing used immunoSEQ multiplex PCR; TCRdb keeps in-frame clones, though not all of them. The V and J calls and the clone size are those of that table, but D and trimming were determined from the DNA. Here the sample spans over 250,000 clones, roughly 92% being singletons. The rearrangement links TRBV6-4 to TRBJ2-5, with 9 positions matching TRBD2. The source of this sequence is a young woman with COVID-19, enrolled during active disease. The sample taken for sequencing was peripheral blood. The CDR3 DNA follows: TGTGCCAGCAGTGAACATAGCGGGAGCCTTCAAGAGACCCAGTACTTC. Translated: CASSEHSGSLQETQYF.